This T cell receptor beta chain stems from a study of long-term antiretroviral therapy in people with HIV. Trimming removed 2 bases at V and 4 bases at J, with 13 bases between. Germline CDR1 SGHKS, CDR2 YYEKEE (reference sequence). CDR3 length equals 15 residues. Assay version v3.0 of immunoSEQ was used, and it was run at survey level. Profiling relied on immunoSEQ multiplex PCR, and the TCRdb table lists in-frame clones only, not all of them. The sample has 13,000 to 15,000 clones; about 80% are singletons. This clone was seen only a few times. The clonotype was recovered from a man between 40 and 49 years old with HIV. The chain uses TRBV5-5 and TRBJ1-3; D call uncertain. The sequences come from unsorted PBMCs, collected 3.2 years before starting antiretroviral therapy. The CDR3 DNA is TGTGCCAGCAGCTTTTTTGGAGGAGGAGGAAACACCATATATTTT. Translation: CASSFFGGGGNTIYF.